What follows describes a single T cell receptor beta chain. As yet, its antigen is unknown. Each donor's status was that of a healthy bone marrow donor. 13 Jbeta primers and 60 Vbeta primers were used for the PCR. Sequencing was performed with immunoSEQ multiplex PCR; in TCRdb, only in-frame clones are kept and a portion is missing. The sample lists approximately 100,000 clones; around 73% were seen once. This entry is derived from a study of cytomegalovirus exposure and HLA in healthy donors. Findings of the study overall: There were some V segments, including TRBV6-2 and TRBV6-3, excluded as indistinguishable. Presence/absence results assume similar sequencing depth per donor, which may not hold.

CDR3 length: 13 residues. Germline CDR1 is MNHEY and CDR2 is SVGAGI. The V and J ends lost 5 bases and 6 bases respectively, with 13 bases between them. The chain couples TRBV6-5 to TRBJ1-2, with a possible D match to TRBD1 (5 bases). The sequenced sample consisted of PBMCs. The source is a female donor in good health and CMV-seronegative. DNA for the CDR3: TGTGCCAGCAGTACCGCTTCCAGGGATGGCTACACCTTC. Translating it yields CASSTASRDGYTF.